Below, 22 T cell receptor beta chains from the same sample are listed, as sequenced in a study of shared clonotypes between healthy human individuals. Profiling relied on immunoSEQ multiplex PCR, and the TCRdb table lists in-frame clones only, not all of them. The data show fewer than 700,000 clones, roughly 79% seen once. The specimen was PBMCs. The receptor source for this set is a woman between 35 and 50 years old in good health. Some clones in this sample may be carry-over from other donors' samples.

CDR3 protein: CASSQDAWQLNTEAFF. CDR3 in DNA: TGTGCCAGCAGCCAAGACGCATGGCAGCTGAACACTGAAGCTTTCTTT. The chain couples TRBV14 to TRBJ1-1, with unresolved D. Deletions cut 0 bases from V and 0 bases from J, with 11 bases between. The CDR3 loop spans 16 amino acids. Germline lookup yields CDR1 SGHDN and CDR2 FVKESK.

CDR3: CAISEMTSSYNEQFF. The CDR3 DNA follows: TGTGCCATCAGTGAGATGACTAGCAGCTACAATGAGCAGTTCTTC. This sequence joins TRBV10-3 and TRBJ2-1; TRBD2 matches 7 bases. The V gene end was trimmed by 2 bases and the J gene end by 3 bases; junction bases not matched to a gene: 4. The germline V gene has CDR1 ENHRY and CDR2 SYGVKD. The CDR3 contains 15 residues.

The chain is built from TRBV7-8 and TRBJ2-1, with TRBD2 matching over 12 bases. Germline lookup yields CDR1 SGHVS and CDR2 FQNEAQ. CDR3 length: 16 amino acids. Losses at the gene ends were 5 bases for V and 8 bases for J; bases not matched to a gene: 10. CDR3 sequence: CASSTRLAGGGDEQFF. CDR3 DNA: TGTGCCAGCAGCACCCGCCTAGCGGGAGGGGGGGATGAGCAGTTCTTC.

This CDR3 reads CSVLGLAATYEQYF. CDR3 bases: TGCAGCGTTCTAGGACTAGCGGCTACCTACGAGCAGTACTTC. V and J are TRBV29-1 and TRBJ2-7; 10 nucleotides align to TRBD2. Germline CDR1 is SQVTM and CDR2 is ANQGSEA. V was clipped by 5 bases and J by 2 bases; unmatched bases: 6. The CDR3 is 14 residues long.

This chain connects TRBV9 to TRBJ2-1; weak D call: TRBD1 (6 bases). CDR1 is SGDLS, CDR2 YYNGEE, per germline. The CDR3 consists of 16 residues. V was clipped by 0 bases and J by 2 bases, with 12 bases between them. The CDR3 spells CASSVASGVAYNEQFF. CDR3 bases: TGTGCCAGCAGCGTAGCGTCAGGGGTGGCCTACAATGAGCAGTTCTTC.

This clone was picked up a small number of times. The V gene is TRBV13, the J gene TRBJ2-1; possibly TRBD2 for D (5 bases). The CDR3 extends over 13 amino acids. CDR1 and CDR2 from the germline V gene are PRHDT and FYEKMQ (reference sequence). Trimming took off 1 base at V and 10 bases at J, with 11 bases between the two ends. The CDR3 coding sequence is TGTGCCAGCAGCTTAGAAGCCAGCGGCGAGCAGTTCTTC. This translates into CASSLEASGEQFF.

This clone was observed a handful of times. The rearrangement joins TRBV6-4 to TRBJ2-1; TRBD1 aligns across 11 bases. Germline loops: CDR1 MRHNA, CDR2 SNTAGT. The CDR3 contains 15 residues. The V segment lost 0 bases and the J segment 6 bases; nucleotides outside the gene matches: 1. The CDR3 region is CASSDSGTGGNEQFF. The DNA of the CDR3 is TGTGCCAGCAGTGACTCAGGGACAGGGGGCAATGAGCAGTTCTTC.

This rearrangement joins TRBV11-2 to TRBJ1-1; no firm D call. This CDR3 is built from 12 residues. Trimming pared 3 bases from V and 7 bases from J, leaving 9 bases between. CDR1 is SGHAT and CDR2 is FQNNGV in the germline V gene. CDR3 protein: CASSFDYSEAFF. CDR3 bases: TGTGCCAGCAGCTTTGACTACAGTGAAGCTTTCTTT.

Worth noting for this clone: A read error is the likely source, as a far larger clone sits one nucleotide away. V and J are TRBV7-8 and TRBJ1-5; D unclear. The CDR3 length is 16 residues. CDR1 is SGHVS and CDR2 is FQNEAQ in the germline V gene. The CDR3 region is CASGLGGGRDNQPQHF. The CDR3 nucleotides read TGTGCCAGCGGCTTAGGTGGAGGGCGGGACAATCAGCCCCAGCATTTT.

The CDR3 reads CASSLVASGTGSYEQYF. CDR3 nucleotide sequence: TGTGCCAGCAGCTTAGTGGCTAGCGGGACCGGTTCCTACGAGCAGTACTTC. The chain is built from TRBV7-2 and TRBJ2-7; 9 bases match TRBD2. Trimming took 1 base from V and 1 from J; bases not matched to a gene: 8. Germline V lookup: CDR1 SGHTA, CDR2 FQGNSA. The CDR3 sequence is 17 residues long. Using reference TRBV7-2 and TRBJ2-7 for the parts outside the CDR3, the full variable domain is GAGVSQSPSNKVTEKGKDVELRCDPISGHTALYWYRQSLGQGLEFLIYFQGNSAPDKSGLPSDRFSAERTGGSVSTLTIQRTQQEDSAVYLCASSLVASGTGSYEQYFGPGTRLTVT.

V and J are TRBV25-1 and TRBJ1-1, with unresolved D. V was clipped by 2 bases and J by 4 bases, with 8 bases between them. The CDR3 length is 13 residues. Germline loops: CDR1 MGHDK, CDR2 SYGVNS. The CDR3, as DNA: TGTGCCAGCAGTGAAGGGGTGGGCACTGAAGCTTTCTTT. It yields the protein CASSEGVGTEAFF. The full variable domain, completed using reference TRBV25-1 and TRBJ1-1, is EADIYQTPRYLVIGTGKKITLECSQTMGHDKMYWYQQDPGMELHLIHYSYGVNSTEKGDLSSESTVSRIRTEHFPLTLESARPSHTSQYLCASSEGVGTEAFFGQGTRLTVV.

The gene calls are TRBV7-9 and TRBJ2-7; weak D call: TRBD1 (5 bases). The CDR3 has 14 amino acids. Germline V gene lookup returns CDR1 SEHNR and CDR2 FQNEAQ (reference sequence). V shed 5 bases and J shed 6 bases, with 17 bases lying between them. The CDR3 loop reads CASSHPTATPEQYF. CDR3 nucleotides: TGTGCCAGCAGCCATCCGACAGCCACCCCCGAGCAGTACTTC.

Remarks on this clone: This clone may be a read error of a much larger clone one base away. V gene TRBV5-4 combines with J gene TRBJ2-5; D call uncertain. V lost 4 bases, J lost 1 base, and 5 bases lay in between. Germline loops: CDR1 SGHNT, CDR2 YYREEE (reference sequence). CDR3 length: 12 residues. The DNA of the CDR3 is TGTGCCAGCAGCCGTTCCCAAGAGACCCAGTACTTC. Its protein is CASSRSQETQYF. The full variable domain, completed using reference TRBV5-4 and TRBJ2-5, is ETGVTQSPTHLIKTRGQQVTLRCSSQSGHNTVSWYQQALGQGPQFIFQYYREEENGRGNFPPRFSGLQFPNYSSELNVNALELDDSALYLCASSRSQETQYFGPGTRLLVL.

In its sample, this clone was seen a few times. The same CDR3 can be traced to other DNA sequences in this sample. The chain has TRBV28 and TRBJ1-5; D is unresolved. Germline assignment: CDR1 MDHEN and CDR2 SYDVKM. Trimming took 2 bases from V and 1 from J, leaving 6 bases between them. CDR3 length equals 14 residues. The CDR3 DNA sequence: TGTGCCAGCAGTTTAGGGCAGAGCAATCAGCCCCAGCATTTT. Translation: CASSLGQSNQPQHF.

This clone was seen many times. Other DNA variants within this sample encode the same CDR3. The gene calls are TRBV10-3 and TRBJ1-2; 9 nucleotides align to TRBD1. V was pared by 1 base and J by 6 bases, with 3 bases of the junction left unmatched. Germline V gene sequence: CDR1 ENHRY, CDR2 SYGVKD. This CDR3 contains 14 residues. CDR3: CAISEWGTGNGYTF. CDR3 in DNA: TGTGCCATCAGTGAGTGGGGGACAGGGAATGGCTACACCTTC.

The chain links TRBV4-1 to TRBJ2-7, with 10 nucleotides matching TRBD2. The CDR3 is 16 amino acids. V trimming: 4 bases; J trimming: 0 bases; junction bases outside the gene matches: 6. Looked up from germline, CDR1 is MGHRA and CDR2 is YSYEKL. CDR3 loop: CASSRRLAGSSYEQYF. For the CDR3, the DNA is TGCGCCAGCAGCCGCCGACTAGCGGGCAGCTCCTACGAGCAGTACTTC.

The chain combines TRBV7-9 with TRBJ1-3, with TRBD1 identical over 7 bases. The CDR3 spans 15 residues. V was clipped by 5 bases and J by 2 bases; unmatched bases: 6. Germline V gene data show CDR1 as SEHNR and CDR2 as FQNEAQ (reference sequence). The CDR3 DNA reads as TGTGCCAGCAGCCTCAGAGGGGGCACTGGAAACACCATATATTTT. Translation gives CASSLRGGTGNTIYF.

The chain has TRBV10-3 and TRBJ1-1; a weak D match, TRBD1 (6 bases). Per germline, CDR1 ENHRY and CDR2 SYGVKD. The CDR3 consists of 16 residues. V shed 0 bases and J shed 4 bases, with 15 bases lying between them. CDR3 residues: CAISESEGQGFTEAFF. In DNA, the CDR3 is TGTGCCATCAGTGAGTCGGAGGGGCAGGGGTTCACTGAAGCTTTCTTT.

This clone was seen a few times. J is TRBJ2-1 and V is TRBV11-2; a possible D gene is TRBD2 (6 bases). Germline V gene data show CDR1 as SGHAT and CDR2 as FQNNGV. The V and J ends lost 5 bases and 5 bases respectively, with 19 bases between them. The CDR3 spans 16 residues. The CDR3 spells CASSTQPGLYHNEQFF. DNA for the CDR3: TGTGCCAGCAGCACCCAACCGGGACTCTACCACAATGAGCAGTTCTTC.

The V and J genes are TRBV28 and TRBJ1-2; D possibly corresponds to TRBD1 (6 bases). V was shortened by 10 bases and J by 6 bases, with 12 bases between the two germline ends. The CDR3 is made up of 11 amino acids. Germline CDR1 MDHEN, CDR2 SYDVKM. The CDR3 nucleotides read TGTGCCACCTACAGGGTGAATGGCTACACCTTC. This gives the protein CATYRVNGYTF.

The chain is built from TRBV27 and TRBJ2-7; 8 positions agree with TRBD1. J was trimmed by 7 bases and V by 6 bases; bases with no gene match: 17. The length of the CDR3 is 16 residues. Germline-derived CDR1 and CDR2 are MNHEY and SMNVEV (reference sequence). For the CDR3, the DNA is TGTGCCAGCAGACTCTATTCTGCAGGGGGCCCGGGGGAGCAGTACTTC. This sequence encodes CASRLYSAGGPGEQYF.

This clone was seen a handful of times. The CDR3 loop is CASSQGRISRETQYF. In DNA form, the CDR3 reads TGCGCCAGCAGCCAAGGGCGGATCTCCCGAGAGACCCAGTACTTC. V usage is TRBV4-1 and J usage is TRBJ2-5; D gene unclear. V was trimmed by 1 base and J by 4 bases, leaving 13 bases between them. Looked up from germline, CDR1 is MGHRA and CDR2 is YSYEKL. This CDR3 has 15 residues.